This TCR beta chain was profiled in a study of blood T cell repertoires in COVID-19 (dated by TCRdb to 2020 to 2021). Broadly, across the study: Samples covering the acute and convalescent phases of COVID-19 were provided by collaborators in the United States, Italy and Spain. A freely available public database, intended as a resource for researchers studying the immune response to SARS-CoV-2, is where the repertoires were released. The dataset comprised deeply sampled blood TCRbeta repertoires from subjects exposed to, actively infected with, or recovered from COVID-19. Samples came from the ongoing ImmuneRACE study (first 160 participants) plus 1,254 subjects from 6 global collaborators. The prospective study material was composed of cDNA or gDNA derived from T cells, B-cell-depleted T cells, or PBMCs. Sample metadata almost always included a de-identified subject ID, COVID-19 status, age in years and sex. Where HLA class I and class II types were available, the types were taken from metadata supplied by the sample provider, not from assay-based typing. What the work shows at the level of the full study, not this receptor alone: The quantity of clinical and demographic metadata differed by source and by participant and was supplied without curation.

The immunoSEQ Assay, a bias-controlled multiplex PCR, was used to amplify TCRbeta CDR3 regions from genomic DNA. Per the original workflow: Within the assay, amplification of reference gene primers was used to estimate how many nucleated cells each sample contained. To quantify the absolute abundance of each unique TCRbeta CDR3 rearrangement, sequence reads were collapsed and filtered. For each sample, productive Simpson clonality was calculated as the square root of Simpson's diversity index across productive rearrangements. TCRdb took this table from immuneACCESS and kept in-frame rearrangements with V and J called. Such tables lack part of the clones; where checked against another copy, unresolved V genes explain under half of the gap, and the rest is unexplained. V and J calls and clone size are given by that table; D and trimming were obtained from the DNA. Across this sample there are some 210,000 clones, with 87% seen only once. The ten largest clones take up about a tenth of the sample.

Measured from the cysteine to the phenylalanine, the CDR3 is 12 residues long. This entry keeps only the CDR3 DNA: 36 bases, framed from base 1. V is pared back by 2 bases and J by 1 base, with 3 bases lying between the germline termini. CDR1 and CDR2 (MNHEY, SMNVEV) derive from the germline V gene (reference sequence). For this clone: What antigen it recognizes has not been identified. No per-base quality is available; no much larger clone lies one base away.

Participants in the prospective study were enrolled through a virtual design, were aged about 18 to 90 years, and lived in 24 United States geographic areas. In the prospective study, cohorts were assigned on the basis of participant-reported clinical history obtained from a screening survey and a study questionnaire. Mobile phlebotomists in the prospective study collected whole blood, serum and a nasopharyngeal or oropharyngeal swab from every participant. Participants in the prospective study had the option to provide additional blood draws and questionnaires over a 2-month period. Blood samples from the prospective study were shipped frozen or at room temperature prior to DNA extraction.

The chain was built from TRBV27 and TRBJ2-7; the D gene lacks a confident call. Sequencing used PBMCs or T cells enriched from blood (not recorded which). The clonotype comes from a man younger than 35 with acute COVID-19. CDR3 protein: CASSLPSYEQYF. The sequenced DNA is TGTGCCAGCAGTTTACCTTCCTACGAGCAGTACTTC.